This T cell receptor (beta chain) was identified during a study of blood T cell repertoires in COVID-19. V shed 6 bases and J shed 2 bases, with 15 bases lying between them. Germline CDR1 MDHEN, CDR2 SYDVKM. This CDR3 is 15 amino acids long. Repertoires were generated with immunoSEQ multiplex PCR, while TCRdb's copy carries only in-frame clones and drops some. The sample holds approximately 230,000 clones; around 84% are singletons and the top ten take around 15%. The chain combines TRBV28 with TRBJ2-3, with D perhaps matching TRBD2 (6 bases). Sequencing was carried out using PBMCs or T cells enriched from blood (not recorded which). The receptor's source is a man aged 18 to 30 who had recovered from COVID-19. The CDR3 region has the DNA TGTGCCAGCAGCCGGAACCTAGCGTACACAGATACGCAGTATTTT. Translation gives CASSRNLAYTDTQYF.